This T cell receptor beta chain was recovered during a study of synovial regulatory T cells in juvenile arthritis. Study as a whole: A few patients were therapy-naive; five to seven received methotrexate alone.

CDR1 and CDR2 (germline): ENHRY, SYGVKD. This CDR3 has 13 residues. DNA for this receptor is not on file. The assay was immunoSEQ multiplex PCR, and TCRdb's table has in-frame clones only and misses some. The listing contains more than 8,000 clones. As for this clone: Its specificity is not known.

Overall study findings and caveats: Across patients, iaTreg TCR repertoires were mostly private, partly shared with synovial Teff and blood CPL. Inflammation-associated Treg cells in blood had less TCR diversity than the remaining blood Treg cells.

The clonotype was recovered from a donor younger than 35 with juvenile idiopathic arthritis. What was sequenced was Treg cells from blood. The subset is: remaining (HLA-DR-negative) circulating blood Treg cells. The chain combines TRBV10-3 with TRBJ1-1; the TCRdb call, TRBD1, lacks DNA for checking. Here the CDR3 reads CAISGTGNTEAFF.